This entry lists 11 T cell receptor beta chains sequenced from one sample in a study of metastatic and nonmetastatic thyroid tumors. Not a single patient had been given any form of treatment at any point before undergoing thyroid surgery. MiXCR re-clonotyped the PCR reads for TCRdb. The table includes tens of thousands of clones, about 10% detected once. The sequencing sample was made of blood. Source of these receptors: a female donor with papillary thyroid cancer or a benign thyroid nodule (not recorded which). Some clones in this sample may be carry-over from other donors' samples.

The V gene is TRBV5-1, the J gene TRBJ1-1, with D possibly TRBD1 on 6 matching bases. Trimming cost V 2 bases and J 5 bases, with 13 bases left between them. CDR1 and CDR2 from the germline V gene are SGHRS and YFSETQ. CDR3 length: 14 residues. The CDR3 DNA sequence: TGCGCCAGCAGCTTTCAGGGGTCGATGACTGAAGCTTTCTTT. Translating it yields CASSFQGSMTEAFF.

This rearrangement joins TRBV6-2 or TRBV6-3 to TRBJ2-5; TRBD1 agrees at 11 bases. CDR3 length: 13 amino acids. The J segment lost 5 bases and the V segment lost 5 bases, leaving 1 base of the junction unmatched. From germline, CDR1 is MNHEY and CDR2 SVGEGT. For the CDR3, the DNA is TGTGCCAGCAGTGGGACAGGGGGGGAGACCCAGTACTTC. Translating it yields CASSGTGGETQYF.

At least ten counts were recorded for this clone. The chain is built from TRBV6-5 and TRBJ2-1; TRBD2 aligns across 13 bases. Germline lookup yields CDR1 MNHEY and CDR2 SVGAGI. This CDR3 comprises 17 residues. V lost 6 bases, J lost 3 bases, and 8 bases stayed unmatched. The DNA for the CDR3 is TGTGCCAGCAGCCGCCCAGGACTAGCGGGAGACTACAATGAGCAGTTCTTC. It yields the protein CASSRPGLAGDYNEQFF.

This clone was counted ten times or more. The CDR3 nucleotides read TGTGCCAGCAGGCGGGACAGGGGCCCCTACGAGCAGTACTTC. Residues: CASRRDRGPYEQYF. The V gene is TRBV2, the J gene TRBJ2-7; 10 bases agree with TRBD1. The trim removed 6 bases at V and 2 bases at J, leaving 4 bases unmatched. The CDR3 length is 14 residues. Germline assignment: CDR1 SNHLY and CDR2 FYNNEI.

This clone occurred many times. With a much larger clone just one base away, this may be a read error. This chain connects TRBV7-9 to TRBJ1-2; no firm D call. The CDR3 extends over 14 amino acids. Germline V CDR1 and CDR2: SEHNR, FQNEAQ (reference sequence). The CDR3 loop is CASTFARRNYGYAF. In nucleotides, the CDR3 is TGTGCCAGCACTTTCGCACGGAGAAACTATGGCTACGCCTTC.

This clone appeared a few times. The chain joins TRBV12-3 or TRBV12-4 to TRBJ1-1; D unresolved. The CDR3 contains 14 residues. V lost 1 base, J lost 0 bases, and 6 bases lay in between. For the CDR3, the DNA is TGTGCCAGCAGTTTAGGCGGAATGAACACTGAAGCTTTCTTT. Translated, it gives CASSLGGMNTEAFF.

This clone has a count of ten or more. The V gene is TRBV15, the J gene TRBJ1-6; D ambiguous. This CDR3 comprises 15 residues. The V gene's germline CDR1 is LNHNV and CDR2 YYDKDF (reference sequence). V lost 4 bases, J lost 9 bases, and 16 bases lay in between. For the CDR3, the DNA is TGTGCCACCAGCATTCGCGAGGTTTTAGGTTCACCCCTCCACTTT. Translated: CATSIREVLGSPLHF.

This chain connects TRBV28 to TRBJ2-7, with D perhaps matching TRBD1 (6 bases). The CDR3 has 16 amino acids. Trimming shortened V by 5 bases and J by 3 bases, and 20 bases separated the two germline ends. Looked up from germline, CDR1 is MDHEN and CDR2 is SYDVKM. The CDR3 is CASSGQGRTSYYEQYF. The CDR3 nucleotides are TGTGCCAGCAGTGGTCAGGGGCGAACTTCCTACTACGAGCAGTACTTC.

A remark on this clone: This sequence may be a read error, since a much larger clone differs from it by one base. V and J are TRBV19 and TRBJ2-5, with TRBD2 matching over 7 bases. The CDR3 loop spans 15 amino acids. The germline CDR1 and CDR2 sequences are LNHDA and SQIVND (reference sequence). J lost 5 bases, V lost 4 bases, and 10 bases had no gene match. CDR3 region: CASSTLEGGPETQYF. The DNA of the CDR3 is TGTGCCAGTAGTACCCTAGAGGGAGGGCCGGAGACCCAGTACTTC.

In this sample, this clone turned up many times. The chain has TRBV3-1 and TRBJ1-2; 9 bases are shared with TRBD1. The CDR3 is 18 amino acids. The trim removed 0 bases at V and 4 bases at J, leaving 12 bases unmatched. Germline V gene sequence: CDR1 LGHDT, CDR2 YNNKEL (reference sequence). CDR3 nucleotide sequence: TGTGCCAGCAGCCAAGATAGGCAAGAGGACAGGGGTTTCTATGGCTACACCTTC. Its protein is CASSQDRQEDRGFYGYTF.

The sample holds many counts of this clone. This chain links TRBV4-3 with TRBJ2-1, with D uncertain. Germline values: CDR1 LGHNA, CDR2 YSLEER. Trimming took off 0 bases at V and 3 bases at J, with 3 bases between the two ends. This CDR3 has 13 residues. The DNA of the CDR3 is TGCGCCAGCAGCCAAGATAGCTACAATGAGCAGTTCTTC. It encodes CASSQDSYNEQFF.